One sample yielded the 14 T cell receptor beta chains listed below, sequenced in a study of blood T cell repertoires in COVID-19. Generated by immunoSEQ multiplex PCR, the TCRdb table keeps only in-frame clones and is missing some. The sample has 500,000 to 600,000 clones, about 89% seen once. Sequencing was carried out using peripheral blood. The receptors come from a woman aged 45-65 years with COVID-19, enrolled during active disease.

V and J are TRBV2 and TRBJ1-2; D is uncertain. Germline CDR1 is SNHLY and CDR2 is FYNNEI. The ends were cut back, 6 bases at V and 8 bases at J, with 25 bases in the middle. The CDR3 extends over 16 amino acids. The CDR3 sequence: CASSARRGGLFEGYTF. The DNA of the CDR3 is TGTGCCAGCAGCGCCCGGCGCGGCGGCCTGTTTGAGGGCTACACCTTC.

This CDR3 is CASARTSGALSSYNEQFF. CDR3 bases: TGTGCCAGCGCACGGACTAGCGGGGCTCTAAGCTCCTACAATGAGCAGTTCTTC. The V call is TRBV9, the J call TRBJ2-1; TRBD2 matches at 12 bases. The germline V gene encodes CDR1 SGDLS and CDR2 YYNGEE. V was clipped by 7 bases and J by 0 bases; unmatched bases: 11. CDR3 length: 18 residues. Full variable domain (remainder filled in from reference TRBV9 and TRBJ2-1): DSGVTQTPKHLITATGQRVTLRCSPRSGDLSVYWYQQSLDQGLQFLIQYYNGEERAKGNILERFSAQQFPDLHSELNLSSLELGDSALYFCASARTSGALSSYNEQFFGPGTRLTVL.

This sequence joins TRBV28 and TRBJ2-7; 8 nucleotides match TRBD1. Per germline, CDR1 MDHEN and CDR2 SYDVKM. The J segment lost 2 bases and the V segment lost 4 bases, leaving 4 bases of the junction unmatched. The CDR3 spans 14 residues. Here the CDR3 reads CASSYQGAPYEQYF. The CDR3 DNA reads TGTGCCAGCAGTTACCAGGGGGCCCCCTACGAGCAGTACTTC. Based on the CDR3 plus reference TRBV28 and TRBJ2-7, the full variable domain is DVKVTQSSRYLVKRTGEKVFLECVQDMDHENMFWYRQDPGLGLRLIYFSYDVKMKEKGDIPEGYSVSREKKERFSLILESASTNQTSMYLCASSYQGAPYEQYFGPGTRLTVT.

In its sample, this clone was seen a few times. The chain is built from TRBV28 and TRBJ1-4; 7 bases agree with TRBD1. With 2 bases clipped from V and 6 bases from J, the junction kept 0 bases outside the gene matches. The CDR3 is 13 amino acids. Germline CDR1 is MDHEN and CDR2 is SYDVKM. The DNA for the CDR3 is TGTGCCAGCAGTTTACAGGGGGATGAAAAACTGTTTTTT. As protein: CASSLQGDEKLFF.

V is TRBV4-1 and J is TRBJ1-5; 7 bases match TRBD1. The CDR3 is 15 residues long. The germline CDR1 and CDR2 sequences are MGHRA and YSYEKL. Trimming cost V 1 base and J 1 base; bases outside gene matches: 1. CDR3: CASSQVQGSNQPQHF. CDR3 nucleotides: TGCGCCAGCAGCCAAGTACAGGGGAGCAATCAGCCCCAGCATTTT.

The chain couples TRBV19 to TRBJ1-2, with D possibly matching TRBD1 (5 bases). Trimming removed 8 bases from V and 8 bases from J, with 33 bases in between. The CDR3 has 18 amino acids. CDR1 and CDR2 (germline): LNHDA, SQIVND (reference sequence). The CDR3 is CASSYAHGLGGIVIGYTF. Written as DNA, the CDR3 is TGTGCCAGTTCGTATGCACACGGACTGGGGGGGATCGTGATCGGCTACACCTTC.

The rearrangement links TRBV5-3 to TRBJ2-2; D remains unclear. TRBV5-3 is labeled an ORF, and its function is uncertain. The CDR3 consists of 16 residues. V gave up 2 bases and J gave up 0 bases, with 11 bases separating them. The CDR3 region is CARSFPRTPNTGELFF. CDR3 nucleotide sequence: TGTGCCAGAAGCTTCCCGCGCACTCCGAACACCGGGGAGCTGTTTTTT.

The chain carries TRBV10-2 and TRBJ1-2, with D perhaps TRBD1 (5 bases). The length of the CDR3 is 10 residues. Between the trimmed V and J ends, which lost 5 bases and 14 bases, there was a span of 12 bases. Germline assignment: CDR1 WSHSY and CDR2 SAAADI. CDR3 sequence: CASSSGFTTF. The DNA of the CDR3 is TGCGCCAGCAGTTCAGGGTTTACAACCTTC.

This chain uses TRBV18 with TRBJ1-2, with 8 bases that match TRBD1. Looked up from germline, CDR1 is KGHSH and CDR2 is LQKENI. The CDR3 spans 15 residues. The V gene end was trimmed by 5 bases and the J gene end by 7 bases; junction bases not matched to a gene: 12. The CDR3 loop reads CASSIQNRGELGYTF. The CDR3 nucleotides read TGTGCCAGCTCAATCCAAAACAGGGGGGAACTTGGCTACACCTTC.

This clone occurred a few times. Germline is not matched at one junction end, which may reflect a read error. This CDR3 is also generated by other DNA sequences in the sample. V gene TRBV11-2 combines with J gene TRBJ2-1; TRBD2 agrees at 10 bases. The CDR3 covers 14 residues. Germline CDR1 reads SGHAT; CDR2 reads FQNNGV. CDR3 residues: CASSLAGGYNEQFF. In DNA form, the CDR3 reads TGTGCCAGCAGTTTAGCGGGGGGTTACAATGAGCAGTTCTTC.

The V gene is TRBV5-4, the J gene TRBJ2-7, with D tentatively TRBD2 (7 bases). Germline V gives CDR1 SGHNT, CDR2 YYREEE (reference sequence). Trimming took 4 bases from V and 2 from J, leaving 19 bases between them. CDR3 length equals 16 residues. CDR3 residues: CASSEQGGSTAYEQYF. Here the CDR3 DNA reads TGTGCCAGCAGCGAACAGGGAGGGAGTACAGCCTACGAGCAGTACTTC.

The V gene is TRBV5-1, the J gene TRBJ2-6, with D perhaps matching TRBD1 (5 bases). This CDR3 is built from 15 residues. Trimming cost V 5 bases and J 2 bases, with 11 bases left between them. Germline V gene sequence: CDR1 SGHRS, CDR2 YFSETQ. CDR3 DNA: TGCGCCAGCAGACAGGCAATCACTGGGGCCAACGTCCTGACTTTC. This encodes CASRQAITGANVLTF.

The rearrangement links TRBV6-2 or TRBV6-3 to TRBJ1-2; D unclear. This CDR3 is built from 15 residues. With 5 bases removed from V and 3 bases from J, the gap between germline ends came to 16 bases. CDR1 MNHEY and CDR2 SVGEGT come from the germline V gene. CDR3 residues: CASSHPTTEDYGYTF. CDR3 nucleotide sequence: TGTGCCAGCAGTCATCCCACCACCGAGGACTATGGCTACACCTTC.

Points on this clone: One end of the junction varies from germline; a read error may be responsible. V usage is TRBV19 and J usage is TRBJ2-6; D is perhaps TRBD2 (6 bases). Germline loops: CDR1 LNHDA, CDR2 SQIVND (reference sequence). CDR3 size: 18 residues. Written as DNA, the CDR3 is TGTGCCAGTAGTATAGTGGCGGGACTTCTATCTGGAGCCAACGTCCTGACTTTC. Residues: CASSIVAGLLSGANVLTF.